These 23 T cell receptor beta chains were all obtained from the same sample, sequenced in a study of siplizumab effects on memory and regulatory T cells. Repertoires were generated with immunoSEQ multiplex PCR, while TCRdb's copy carries only in-frame clones and drops some. The table has some 100,000 clones, around 94% seen once. Sample: Tregs sorted from blood. These receptor sequences come from a human donor in good health.

The chain has TRBV28 and TRBJ1-5, with unresolved D. Trimming removed 5 bases from V and 5 bases from J, with 19 bases in between. The CDR3 totals 16 residues. In germline, CDR1 is MDHEN, CDR2 SYDVKM. Here the CDR3 reads CASSRPGDATDQPQHF. CDR3 nucleotide sequence: TGTGCCAGCAGTCGACCGGGAGATGCCACTGATCAGCCCCAGCATTTT.

This clone showed up just once. The chain uses TRBV4-1 and TRBJ2-1, with TRBD1 as a possible D gene (6 bases). V lost 4 bases and J lost 4, with 11 bases in between. CDR3 size: 14 residues. The germline V gene encodes CDR1 MGHRA and CDR2 YSYEKL. The CDR3: CASSLGQRYNEQFF. The DNA of the CDR3 is TGCGCCAGCAGCCTAGGACAGAGATACAATGAGCAGTTCTTC.

This sequence joins TRBV5-1 and TRBJ2-1; 8 bases agree with TRBD1. The germline V gene has CDR1 SGHRS and CDR2 YFSETQ. The CDR3 is 15 residues long. After removal of 4 bases from V and 9 bases from J, the junction contained 12 bases not matched to a gene. Here the CDR3 DNA reads TGCGCCAGCAGCCTTGTAGGAGACAGGGGCGGTGAGCAGTTCTTC. It translates to CASSLVGDRGGEQFF.

The chain has TRBV2 and TRBJ2-1, with TRBD2 matching over 9 bases. The trim removed 8 bases at V and 2 bases at J, leaving 13 bases unmatched. This CDR3 is built from 17 residues. Germline values: CDR1 SNHLY, CDR2 FYNNEI. The CDR3 DNA follows: TGTGCCAGCCGAATAGCGGGAGTTCTTGGGACCTACAATGAGCAGTTCTTC. The encoded protein is CASRIAGVLGTYNEQFF. The whole variable domain, remainder taken from reference TRBV2 and TRBJ2-1, is EPEVTQTPSHQVTQMGQEVILRCVPISNHLYFYWYRQILGQKVEFLVSFYNNEISEKSEIFDDQFSVERPDGSNFTLKIRSTKLEDSAMYFCASRIAGVLGTYNEQFFGPGTRLTVL.

The chain links TRBV5-1 to TRBJ2-7; TRBD1 agrees at 12 bases. The CDR3 runs to 15 residues. Trimming at V came to 5 bases and at J to 5 bases, leaving 8 bases not matched to a gene. The germline gives CDR1 SGHRS, CDR2 YFSETQ. CDR3 in DNA: TGCGCCAGCAGACGGGGACAGGGGGCGCGGAACGAGCAGTACTTC. Protein sequence: CASRRGQGARNEQYF.

The chain couples TRBV6-5 to TRBJ1-2; D uncertain. The germline V gene has CDR1 MNHEY and CDR2 SVGAGI. CDR3 length: 13 amino acids. V dropped 5 bases and J dropped 4 bases, with 11 bases sitting between them. The CDR3 nucleotides are TGTGCCAGCAGTGTGAGGGAAGGCTATGGCTACACCTTC. Translation gives CASSVREGYGYTF.

V gene TRBV19 combines with J gene TRBJ2-3, with 9 bases that match TRBD1. The CDR3 is 15 amino acids. V shed 4 bases, J shed 3 bases, and the junction held 5 bases outside the gene matches. Germline V lookup: CDR1 LNHDA, CDR2 SQIVND (reference sequence). The CDR3 is CASSRPGQGTDTQYF. CDR3 nucleotides: TGTGCCAGTAGTAGGCCGGGACAGGGAACAGATACGCAGTATTTT.

V gene TRBV19 combines with J gene TRBJ2-1; TRBD2 matches at 7 bases. The CDR3 length is 15 residues. The germline CDR1 and CDR2 sequences are LNHDA and SQIVND (reference sequence). V shed 6 bases and J 9 bases; nucleotides not matched to a gene: 14. CDR3 nucleotides: TGTGCCAGTAGGCCACCGGGACTAAGATTGAGTGAGCAGTTCTTC. It yields the protein CASRPPGLRLSEQFF.

The chain combines TRBV11-2 with TRBJ2-7, with unresolved D. Trimming stripped 2 bases from V and 2 bases from J, with 7 bases between. The CDR3 is made up of 13 amino acids. Germline-derived CDR1 and CDR2 are SGHAT and FQNNGV. CDR3 nucleotides: TGTGCCAGCAGCTTACTGGGAACCTACGAGCAGTACTTC. Amino acid sequence: CASSLLGTYEQYF. Together with reference TRBV11-2 and TRBJ2-7, the CDR3 gives the full variable domain: EAGVAQSPRYKIIEKRQSVAFWCNPISGHATLYWYQQILGQGPKLLIQFQNNGVVDDSQLPKDRFSAERLKGVDSTLKIQPAKLEDSAVYLCASSLLGTYEQYFGPGTRLTVT.

This chain connects TRBV4-1 to TRBJ2-3; D is perhaps TRBD2 (6 bases). Germline assignment: CDR1 MGHRA and CDR2 YSYEKL. The CDR3 sequence is 14 residues long. The V gene lost 0 bases and the J gene lost 8 bases, with 12 bases spanning the gap. Here the CDR3 reads CASSQDPGVVTQYF. CDR3 sequence (DNA): TGCGCCAGCAGCCAAGATCCGGGAGTAGTTACGCAGTATTTT.

The V and J genes are TRBV19 and TRBJ2-1; D not certain. Germline CDR1 LNHDA, CDR2 SQIVND (reference sequence). CDR3 length: 12 amino acids. V lost 3 bases to trimming and J lost 8 bases, with 8 bases between them. DNA for the CDR3: TGTGCCAGTAGTATGGTGGGATATGAGCAGTTCTTC. Translating gives CASSMVGYEQFF.

The V and J genes are TRBV5-6 and TRBJ1-5; no firm D call. The CDR3 covers 12 residues. The germline V and J ends were trimmed by 1 base and 9 bases, with 8 bases remaining between them. CDR1 SGHDT and CDR2 YYEEEE come from the germline V gene. The CDR3 loop is CASSLFGMPQHF. CDR3 bases: TGTGCCAGCAGCTTGTTCGGGATGCCCCAGCATTTT.

This sequence joins TRBV11-2 and TRBJ2-1; unclear D gene. V lost 5 bases and J 11 bases, leaving 13 bases between the germline ends. The CDR3 has 12 amino acids. CDR1 is SGHAT and CDR2 is FQNNGV in the germline V gene. CDR3 amino acids: CASSRTGRKQFF. The CDR3 bases are TGTGCCAGCAGCAGGACGGGTCGTAAGCAGTTCTTC.

This chain links TRBV5-1 with TRBJ1-5, with a tentative D call TRBD1 (6 bases). With 3 bases removed from V and 8 bases from J, the gap between germline ends came to 18 bases. Per the germline V gene, CDR1 is SGHRS and CDR2 is YFSETQ. The CDR3 runs to 15 residues. The CDR3 DNA is TGCGCCAGCAGCTCAGGACAGAAAATTCGGGAGCCCCAGCATTTT. Its protein product is CASSSGQKIREPQHF.

The chain carries TRBV11-3 and TRBJ2-2; no definite D call. Trimming removed 0 bases from V and 11 bases from J, with 4 bases in between. Germline values: CDR1 SGHNT, CDR2 YENEEA. The CDR3 length is 11 residues. CDR3 amino acids: CASSLDTELFF. In nucleotides, the CDR3 is TGTGCCAGCAGCTTAGATACCGAGCTGTTTTTT.

The V and J genes are TRBV6-6 and TRBJ1-5, with 8 bases lining up with TRBD1. The CDR3 length is 15 residues. V shed 6 bases, J shed 5 bases, and the junction held 9 bases outside the gene matches. Germline V gene data show CDR1 as MNHNY and CDR2 as SVGAGI (reference sequence). The CDR3 nucleotides are TGTGCCAGCAGGCAGGGGGCCGGGCCACATCAGCCCCAGCATTTT. Amino acids: CASRQGAGPHQPQHF.

The rearrangement joins TRBV27 to TRBJ2-4, with D perhaps matching TRBD2 (6 bases). Per the germline V gene, CDR1 is MNHEY and CDR2 is SMNVEV (reference sequence). The CDR3 covers 14 residues. Trimming left V 6 bases short and J 0 bases short, with 9 bases between. The CDR3 sequence is CASSHGGAKNIQYF. CDR3 bases: TGTGCCAGCAGCCACGGGGGAGCCAAAAACATTCAGTACTTC.

Only one count was recorded for this clone. The rearrangement uses TRBV25-1 and TRBJ2-2; no reliable D call. With 6 bases removed from V and 0 bases from J, the gap between germline ends came to 17 bases. In germline, CDR1 is MGHDK, CDR2 SYGVNS. There are 17 residues in the CDR3. As DNA, the CDR3 is TGTGCCAGCAGAGGAGACCTGGGCAGATCGAACACCGGGGAGCTGTTTTTT. It yields the protein CASRGDLGRSNTGELFF.

As DNA, the CDR3 is TGTGCCAGCAGCTCCAGGACAGGGAACTACGAGCAGTACTTC. Its protein product is CASSSRTGNYEQYF. V usage is TRBV7-2 and J usage is TRBJ2-7; 8 bases map to TRBD1. CDR3 length: 14 residues. With V trimmed by 4 bases and J by 3 bases, 5 bases remained unmatched. In germline, CDR1 is SGHTA, CDR2 FQGNSA.

The rearrangement uses TRBV9 and TRBJ1-1; D not resolved. Germline V CDR1 and CDR2: SGDLS, YYNGEE. The CDR3 runs 14 residues. V was clipped by 0 bases and J by 3 bases, with 9 bases between them. The CDR3 loop is CASSVDPGYTEAFF. The CDR3 DNA sequence: TGTGCCAGCAGCGTAGATCCGGGATACACTGAAGCTTTCTTT.

The genes are TRBV5-1 and TRBJ1-1, with unresolved D. With 1 base removed from V and 0 bases from J, the gap between germline ends came to 4 bases. This CDR3 is built from 13 residues. Germline values: CDR1 SGHRS, CDR2 YFSETQ. The CDR3 here is CASSLLVNTEAFF. The CDR3 DNA reads as TGCGCCAGCAGCTTGTTGGTGAACACTGAAGCTTTCTTT.

J is TRBJ1-1 and V is TRBV27; D remains unclear. CDR3 size: 15 residues. Trimming removed 3 bases at V and 4 bases at J, with 15 bases between. In germline, CDR1 is MNHEY, CDR2 SMNVEV (reference sequence). This CDR3 reads CASSFHRGGGTEAFF. As DNA, the CDR3 is TGTGCCAGCAGTTTTCATAGAGGTGGAGGCACTGAAGCTTTCTTT.

The rearrangement uses TRBV5-6 and TRBJ1-2; no clear D. The CDR3 totals 18 residues. V was pared by 1 base and J by 3 bases, with 22 bases between. The germline V gene has CDR1 SGHDT and CDR2 YYEEEE. CDR3 protein: CASSLSSSAGLFDYGYTF. As DNA, the CDR3 is TGTGCCAGCAGCTTGTCATCTTCGGCGGGATTGTTCGACTATGGCTACACCTTC.